This T cell receptor beta chain was sequenced for a study of shared T cell receptors in the human thymus. The table came from immunoSEQ multiplex PCR; TCRdb's copy has only in-frame clones and leaves some out. The repertoire holds 700,000 to 750,000 clones, with 70% to 90% as singletons. The CDR3 runs 16 residues. Trimming removed 4 bases from V and 4 bases from J; junction bases left unmatched: 6. In germline, CDR1 is SQVTM, CDR2 ANQGSEA. A further study also used this sample, focusing on human thymus T cells.

The source of this sequence is a girl under three years old with a congenital heart defect. Sequencing input: thymocytes. This chain links TRBV29-1 with TRBJ2-3; 15 bases map to TRBD2. The CDR3 DNA follows: TGCAGCGTTGTTGGGACTAGCGGGGGGATCGCAGATACGCAGTATTTT. Translated: CSVVGTSGGIADTQYF.